These T cell receptor beta chains were read from a single sample in a study of blood T cells in healthy people across ages. TCRdb recomputed calls from the 5' RACE reads with MiXCR, one row per CDR3 protein. The sample holds around 800,000 distinct CDR3 sequences, 60% to 80% seen once. Sequenced: blood. All receptors derive from a man younger than 40 in good health. Both conserved end residues are part of each CDR3. A D gene is named only where the DNA matches it firmly. Clone sizes are given selectively: once, few, many, or a class where the clone is expanded.

. | TRBJ2-7 | . | TRBV10-3 | TGTGCCATCAGTGTCGACGAGGGCTCTCGGTCCTACGAGCAGTACTTC | CAISVDEGSRSYEQYF
few | TRBJ2-6 | TRBD2 | TRBV6-2/TRBV6-3 | TGTGCCAGCAGGACGACTAGCGGCCGATCTGGGGCCAACGTCCTGACTTTC | CASRTTSGRSGANVLTF
. | TRBJ2-7 | TRBD1 | TRBV7-9 | TGTGCCAGCAGCCCCTGGGACAGGGAGATCTACGAGCAGTACTTC | CASSPWDREIYEQYF
few | TRBJ1-2 | TRBD1 | TRBV29-1 | TGCAGCGTTGAAGGGGACAGGGTTTTTGGTGGCTACACCTTC | CSVEGDRVFGGYTF
. | TRBJ2-1 | TRBD2 | TRBV27 | TGTGCCAGCAGTTTACGGACTAGCGGGGGTCCCAACAATGAGCAGTTCTTC | CASSLRTSGGPNNEQFF
. | TRBJ2-7 | . | TRBV9 | TGTGCCAGCAGCGTAGGGCTCAACAATGAGCAGTACTTC | CASSVGLNNEQYF
once | TRBJ2-1 | . | TRBV20-1 | TGCAGTGCGGTTAGGTCCTACAATGAGCAGTTCTTC | CSAVRSYNEQFF
. | TRBJ1-6 | . | TRBV14 | TGTGCCAGCAGCCAAGGGGGTTTGGGTTCACCCCTCCACTTT | CASSQGGLGSPLHF
. | TRBJ2-5 | TRBD1 | TRBV12-3/TRBV12-4 | TGTGCCAGCAGAAACCGACAGGGGGCACACCAAGAGACCCAGTACTTC | CASRNRQGAHQETQYF
. | TRBJ1-1 | . | TRBV4-3 | TGCGCCAGCAGCCAAGCTCCCCCGGGGGGTACTGAAGCTTTCTTT | CASSQAPPGGTEAFF
few | TRBJ2-4 | TRBD1 | TRBV20-1 | TGCAGTGCTTTGGACAGGGACAGTCTGAACATTCAGTACTTC | CSALDRDSLNIQYF
. | TRBJ2-5 | . | TRBV10-3 | TGTGCCAGCAGTGAGTCTCGGACTACACAAGAGACCCAGTACTTC | CASSESRTTQETQYF
. | TRBJ2-3 | . | TRBV3-1 | TGTGCCAGCAGCCCGCGACGGGGGACTTACGTGGAGTATTTT | CASSPRRGTYVEYF
once | TRBJ2-7 | TRBD2 | TRBV6-5 | TGTGCCAGCAGTTCAACTAGCGGAGGGCTGGGTGACCAGTACTTC | CASSSTSGGLGDQYF
. | TRBJ2-3 | . | TRBV6-4 | TGTGCCAGCGGTGACTCTTTAGTGGATACGCAGTATTTT | CASGDSLVDTQYF
. | TRBJ2-3 | TRBD2 | TRBV7-9 | TGTGCCAGCAGCCCACCGGGACTAGCGGGGGGGCAGAGTACAGATACGCAGTATTTT | CASSPPGLAGGQSTDTQYF
. | TRBJ2-1 | TRBD2 | TRBV20-1 | TGCAGTGCCCTTCTAGCGGGGGGTTACAATGAGCAGTTCTTC | CSALLAGGYNEQFF
. | TRBJ1-1 | . | TRBV12-3/TRBV12-4 | TGTGCCAGCAGTTTGAGGGAGGGGACTGAAGCTTTCTTT | CASSLREGTEAFF
. | TRBJ2-7 | . | TRBV6-5 | TGTGCCAGCAGTGACGAGGACAGTGACTACGAGCAGTACTTC | CASSDEDSDYEQYF
. | TRBJ2-7 | . | TRBV11-1 | TGTGCCAGCAGCTTAAGGCACAGGGAAACAGCCTCCTACGAGCAGTACTTC | CASSLRHRETASYEQYF
. | TRBJ2-5 | TRBD2 | TRBV9 | TGTGCCAGCAGCGTCTCCGGGGGGGATGAGCAGTACTTC | CASSVSGGDEQYF
. | TRBJ1-2 | . | TRBV6-6 | TGTGCCAGCAGTTACTCGCTCCGGTCTTCTAACTATGGCTACACCTTC | CASSYSLRSSNYGYTF
. | TRBJ1-5 | . | TRBV21-1 | TGTGCCAGCAGCAAAGGCCAGGGGAGGAATCAGCCCCAGCATTTT | CASSKGQGRNQPQHF
many | TRBJ2-5 | . | TRBV3-1 | TGTGCCAGCAGCCTTGGGGCGGCGGGGCAAGAGACCCAGTACTTC | CASSLGAAGQETQYF
. | TRBJ2-4 | . | TRBV24-1 | TGTGCCACTCAGCCGGGGCAAAACATTCAGTACTTC | CATQPGQNIQYF
. | TRBJ2-4 | TRBD1 | TRBV11-1 | TGTGCCAGCAGCCCAGACAGGGCGGACAGGAACATTCAGTACTTC | CASSPDRADRNIQYF
. | TRBJ1-2 | TRBD1 | TRBV11-2 | TGTGCCAGCAGCTTACTCGGACAGGAGAGCTATGGCTACACCTTC | CASSLLGQESYGYTF
. | TRBJ1-3 | . | TRBV5-1 | TGCGCCAGCAGCTTGTCTGGTCCTGAGGGAGGAAACACCATATATTTT | CASSLSGPEGGNTIYF
. | TRBJ2-3 | TRBD2 | TRBV7-9 | TGTGCCAGCAGTCCCCCAAGCGGGGGGGCCGCAGATACGCAGTATTTT | CASSPPSGGAADTQYF
. | TRBJ2-1 | TRBD2 | TRBV5-1 | TGCGCCAGCAGTCCTCTCCTAGCGGGAGGGTTCAATGAGCAGTTCTTC | CASSPLLAGGFNEQFF
. | TRBJ2-7 | . | TRBV6-5 | TGTGCCAGCAGTTACCGGCAGAGCTACGAGCAGTACTTC | CASSYRQSYEQYF
few | TRBJ2-3 | . | TRBV18 | TGTGCCAGCTCACCCCGACAGAGCACAGATACGCAGTATTTT | CASSPRQSTDTQYF
few | TRBJ2-1 | TRBD2 | TRBV15 | TGTGCCACCAGCAGAGGAGCGGGGGCAAGGGTAGGTGAGCAGTTCTTC | CATSRGAGARVGEQFF
. | TRBJ2-2 | . | TRBV24-1 | TGTGCCACCAGTGATTCGTTCACAGACACCGGGGAGCTGTTTTTT | CATSDSFTDTGELFF
few | TRBJ1-2 | . | TRBV20-1 | TGCAGTGCTAGTAATCCCCGGAGTGGCTACACCTTC | CSASNPRSGYTF
once | TRBJ2-1 | TRBD1 | TRBV5-6 | TGTGCCAGCAGCGCGACAGGGGACCCTACAAGTGAGCAGTTCTTC | CASSATGDPTSEQFF
. | TRBJ2-1 | . | TRBV15 | TGTGCCACCAGCAGAGATCAAGCACAGAGCTCCTACAATGAGCAGTTCTTC | CATSRDQAQSSYNEQFF
. | TRBJ2-1 | . | TRBV11-2 | TGTGCCAGCAGCCCCGCAGGGCTGAGGTATGAGCAGTTCTTC | CASSPAGLRYEQFF
. | TRBJ2-3 | . | TRBV5-1 | TGCGCCAGCAGCCTAATACCGAGCGGGCATATGGGGGATACGCAGTATTTT | CASSLIPSGHMGDTQYF
. | TRBJ2-1 | . | TRBV5-5 | TGTGCCAGCAGAAATCAATATGAGCAGTTCTTC | CASRNQYEQFF
. | TRBJ2-7 | . | TRBV4-2 | TGTGCCAGCAGGCCCGAGGGGACGGGAGCATACGAGCAGTACTTC | CASRPEGTGAYEQYF
. | TRBJ2-5 | . | TRBV6-5 | TGTGCCAGCAGGCCCTCGATGGAGACCCAGTACTTC | CASRPSMETQYF
. | TRBJ2-1 | . | TRBV3-1 | TGTGCCAGCAGTCGTCTACTCGGAGGTGTCTACAATGAGCAGTTCTTC | CASSRLLGGVYNEQFF
. | TRBJ1-2 | . | TRBV6-5 | TGTGCCAGCAGTTCTCGCGGGGGCAGAGGGAGAGGCTACACCTTC | CASSSRGGRGRGYTF
many | TRBJ2-3 | . | TRBV6-4 | TGTGCCAGCAGTGACCAGCCCGAAAGCACAGATACGCAGTATTTT | CASSDQPESTDTQYF
. | TRBJ2-3 | TRBD2 | TRBV7-2 | TGTGCCAGCAGCTCCCAGGGACTAGCGGGGGGGCCCACGGGGACGCAGTATTTT | CASSSQGLAGGPTGTQYF
few | TRBJ2-1 | . | TRBV6-2/TRBV6-3 | TGTGCCAGCACCTCACCGGGGGGCCTTTACAATGAGCAGTTCTTC | CASTSPGGLYNEQFF
many | TRBJ1-2 | . | TRBV6-2/TRBV6-3 | TGTGCCAGCAGTTACGGGGCTAACTATGGCTACACCTTC | CASSYGANYGYTF
. | TRBJ2-6 | . | TRBV29-1 | TGCAGCGTTGTTGCACAGACGCCTCTCTCTGGGGCCAACGTCCTGACTTTC | CSVVAQTPLSGANVLTF
. | TRBJ1-2 | . | TRBV4-3 | TGCGCCAGCAGCCAAGATATCGGGGGAAGCTGGGGTGGCTACACCTTC | CASSQDIGGSWGGYTF
. | TRBJ1-2 | . | TRBV29-1 | TGCAGCGTTGAAGATCAGCTTGGCTACACCTTC | CSVEDQLGYTF
few | TRBJ1-6 | . | TRBV25-1 | TGTGCCAGCAGTGAGTCATTACAGGGCAATTCACCCCTCCACTTT | CASSESLQGNSPLHF
. | TRBJ1-6 | TRBD1 | TRBV20-1 | TGCAGTGCTAGTAGGGGACAGTATAATTCACCCCTCCACTTT | CSASRGQYNSPLHF
. | TRBJ2-1 | TRBD1 | TRBV29-1 | TGCAGCGCTAGAAAAGGACAGGGAGTTGATGAGCAGTTCTTC | CSARKGQGVDEQFF